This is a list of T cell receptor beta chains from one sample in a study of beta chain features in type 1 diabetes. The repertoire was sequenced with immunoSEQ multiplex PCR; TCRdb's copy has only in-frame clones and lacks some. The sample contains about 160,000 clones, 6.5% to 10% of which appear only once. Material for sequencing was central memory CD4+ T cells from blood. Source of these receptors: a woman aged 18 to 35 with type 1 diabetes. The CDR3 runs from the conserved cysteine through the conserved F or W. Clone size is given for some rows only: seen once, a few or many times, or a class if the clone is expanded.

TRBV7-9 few CASRSGGLYNEQFF
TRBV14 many CASSQEKGRGTQYF
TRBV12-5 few CASGLREQQYF
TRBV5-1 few CASSLEAGEYIQYF
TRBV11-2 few CASSLEGRTNYGYTF
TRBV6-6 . CASSYDRNQPQHF
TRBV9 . CASSVGAGGPTDTQYF
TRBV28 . CASSSGTGPRNGYTF
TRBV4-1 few CASSQDVAGGYNEQFF
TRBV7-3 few CASSLSAGTAYEQYF
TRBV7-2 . CATTRGLRYNEQFF
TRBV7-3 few CASSARLAGGADSGANVLTF
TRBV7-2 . CASSLAREAREQFF
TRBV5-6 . CASSPGLGSTDTQYF
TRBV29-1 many CSVTGEGRGRVGYGYTF
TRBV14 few CASSHGVGQGAVATNEKLFF
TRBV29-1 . CSASAGVGTDTQYF
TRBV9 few CASSAGTSGGAVGQYF
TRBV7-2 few CASSSTGKGGYTF
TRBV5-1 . CASSPGTSGGETQYF
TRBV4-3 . CASSQKKFLQGAGTDTQYF
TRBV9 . CASSAGTVSYEQYF
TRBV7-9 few CASSLGGTGTAQPQHF
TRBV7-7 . CAASSDSGNTIYF
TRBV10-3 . CAIGTGKPQHF
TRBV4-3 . CASSQDGGRGAEQYF
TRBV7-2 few CASSGQGAPWSYGYTF
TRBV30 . CAWSVRDARAEAFF
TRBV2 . CATSGQFNSPLHF
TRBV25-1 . CASSDQGDSGNTIYF
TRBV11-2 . CASSPFLNTEAFF
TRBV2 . CASSGLAGGPGDTQYF
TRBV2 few CASGFPGEEAQHF
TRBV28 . CASRGGAEKLFF
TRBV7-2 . CASSLVAVNTGELFF